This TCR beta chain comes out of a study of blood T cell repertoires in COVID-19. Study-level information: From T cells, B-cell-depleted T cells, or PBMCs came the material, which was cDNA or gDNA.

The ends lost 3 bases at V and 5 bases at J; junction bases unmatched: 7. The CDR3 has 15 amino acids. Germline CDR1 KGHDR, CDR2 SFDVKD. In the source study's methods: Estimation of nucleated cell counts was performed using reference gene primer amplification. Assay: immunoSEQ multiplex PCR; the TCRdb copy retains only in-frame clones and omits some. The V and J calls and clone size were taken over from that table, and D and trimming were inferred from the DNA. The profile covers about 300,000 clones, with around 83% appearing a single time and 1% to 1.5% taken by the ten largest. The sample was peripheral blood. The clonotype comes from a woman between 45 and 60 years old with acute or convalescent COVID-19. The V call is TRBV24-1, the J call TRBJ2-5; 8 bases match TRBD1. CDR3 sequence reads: CATSDRQGMVETQYF. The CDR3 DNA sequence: TGTGCCACCAGTGATCGACAGGGGATGGTGGAGACCCAGTACTTC.